A selection of T cell receptor beta chains follows, all from one sample in a study of CD8 T cells in Susac syndrome. TCRdb re-analysed the immunoSEQ multiplex PCR reads in MiXCR, keeping a single row per CDR3 protein. The sample consists of approximately 220,000 distinct CDR3 sequences, more than 85% of them appearing once. What was sequenced was CD4+ T cells from PBMCs. Receptors originate from a human donor with multiple sclerosis. Both conserved end residues are part of each CDR3. Each record gives: V gene, J gene, clone size, D gene, CDR3 protein, CDR3 DNA. D genes are given only for firm matches. A clone size is listed for some rows: how often the clone was seen (once, few, many), or a class if it is expanded.

TRBV21-1	TRBJ2-1	once	.	CASSKSGDTRNEQFF	TGTGCCAGCAGCAAAAGTGGGGACACAAGGAATGAGCAGTTCTTC
TRBV12-3/TRBV12-4	TRBJ2-7	.	.	CASSLGAGPRYEQYF	TGTGCCAGCAGTTTAGGTGCAGGGCCAAGGTACGAGCAGTACTTC
TRBV7-8	TRBJ1-1	.	.	CASTPNAGPEAFF	TGTGCCAGCACCCCCAACGCGGGTCCTGAAGCTTTCTTT
TRBV25-1	TRBJ1-6	.	.	CASSVGSYNSPLHF	TGTGCCAGCAGTGTCGGGTCCTATAATTCACCCCTCCACTTT
TRBV30	TRBJ2-1	.	TRBD1	CACTGTGRNNEQFF	TGTGCCTGCACCGGGACAGGGCGGAACAATGAGCAGTTCTTC
TRBV6-1	TRBJ2-3	once	.	CASRARTDTQYF	TGTGCCAGCCGAGCCCGCACAGATACGCAGTATTTT
TRBV29-1	TRBJ1-2	.	TRBD1	CSVEGEGARDYTF	TGCAGCGTTGAAGGTGAGGGGGCGCGTGACTACACCTTC
TRBV5-6	TRBJ1-2	.	.	CASSLIGGYTF	TGTGCCAGCAGCTTAATAGGGGGCTACACCTTC
TRBV12-3/TRBV12-4	TRBJ2-1	.	TRBD2	CASGQLAGGYNEQFF	TGTGCCAGCGGACAACTAGCGGGGGGGTACAATGAGCAGTTCTTC
TRBV12-3/TRBV12-4	TRBJ1-6	once	.	CASSWSQGDSPLHF	TGTGCCAGCAGTTGGTCGCAGGGCGATTCACCCCTCCACTTT
TRBV27	TRBJ2-3	.	.	CASSSSSHLRPQGKGKDTQYF	TGTGCCAGCAGTTCGTCATCACATCTGCGACCACAGGGAAAGGGAAAAGATACGCAGTATTTT
TRBV20-1	TRBJ2-7	.	TRBD2	CSASGGATYEQYF	TGCAGTGCTAGCGGGGGGGCAACCTACGAGCAGTACTTC
TRBV4-1	TRBJ2-1	.	.	CASSQLALLGGQFF	TGCGCCAGCAGCCAACTAGCCTTGTTGGGTGGGCAGTTCTTC
TRBV3-1	TRBJ1-6	.	.	CASSLNLQGYSPLHF	TGTGCCAGCAGCCTGAATTTGCAGGGTTATTCACCCCTCCACTTT
TRBV23-1	TRBJ2-7	.	.	CASSQSERRRPPYEQYF	TGCGCCAGCAGTCAATCGGAAAGAAGGCGGCCTCCCTACGAGCAGTACTTC
TRBV5-4	TRBJ2-1	.	.	CASSLTPAGEQFF	TGTGCCAGCAGCTTGACACCGGCCGGAGAGCAGTTCTTC
TRBV12-5	TRBJ1-2	.	TRBD1	CASGRDSSYGYTF	TGTGCTAGTGGTCGGGACAGCTCCTATGGCTACACCTTC
TRBV11-2	TRBJ2-3	.	TRBD2	CASSTGLASDTQYF	TGTGCCAGCAGCACTGGACTAGCCTCAGATACGCAGTATTTT
TRBV12-3/TRBV12-4	TRBJ2-5	.	TRBD1	CASTRTGTQYF	TGTGCCAGCACCCGGACAGGGACCCAGTACTTC
TRBV20-1	TRBJ2-1	.	.	CSARADGSFEQFF	TGCAGTGCTAGAGCCGATGGTAGCTTTGAGCAGTTCTTC
TRBV9	TRBJ1-1	.	.	CASSEGPPAGTEAFF	TGTGCCAGCAGCGAGGGGCCCCCGGCGGGTACTGAAGCTTTCTTT
TRBV2	TRBJ1-2	.	.	CASRDDNYGYTF	TGTGCCAGCAGAGATGACAACTATGGCTACACCTTC
TRBV3-1	TRBJ1-1	.	TRBD1	CASTLTGDGATEAFF	TGTGCCAGCACCTTAACAGGGGACGGGGCCACTGAAGCTTTCTTT
TRBV20-1	TRBJ1-5	.	.	CSARDLGDRSYQGGQPQHF	TGCAGTGCTAGAGATCTGGGAGACAGAAGTTATCAGGGAGGTCAGCCCCAGCATTTT
TRBV6-1	TRBJ2-4	.	.	CASSEVTGEAIQYF	TGTGCCAGCAGTGAAGTAACAGGGGAGGCCATTCAGTACTTC
TRBV29-1	TRBJ1-1	.	TRBD1	CSVLPETGMNTEAFF	TGCAGCGTCCTACCGGAGACAGGGATGAACACTGAAGCTTTCTTT
TRBV29-1	TRBJ2-3	.	TRBD1	CSVGAGGFTDTQYF	TGCAGCGTAGGGGCAGGGGGCTTTACAGATACGCAGTATTTT
TRBV29-1	TRBJ1-2	.	.	CSVETVSGYTF	TGCAGCGTTGAAACCGTGTCAGGCTACACCTTC
TRBV30	TRBJ1-5	.	.	CAWSAQTNQPQHF	TGTGCCTGGAGTGCCCAGACTAATCAGCCCCAGCATTTT
TRBV30	TRBJ1-2	.	.	CAWSVSRPRGYTF	TGTGCCTGGAGTGTGTCCAGGCCAAGAGGCTACACCTTC
TRBV27	TRBJ1-5	.	TRBD1	CASSSGQGAQPQHF	TGTGCCAGCAGTTCAGGACAGGGAGCTCAGCCCCAGCATTTT
TRBV24-1	TRBJ1-1	.	.	CATSNWANTEAFF	TGTGCCACCAGTAACTGGGCGAACACTGAAGCTTTCTTT
TRBV3-1	TRBJ1-6	once	.	CASSSAGNSPLHF	TGTGCCAGCAGTTCGGCGGGGAATTCACCCCTCCACTTT
TRBV20-1	TRBJ2-5	few	.	CSALEETQYF	TGCAGTGCTTTGGAAGAGACCCAGTACTTC
TRBV30	TRBJ1-2	.	.	CASAGRGYTF	TGTGCCTCGGCCGGACGTGGCTACACCTTC
TRBV25-1	TRBJ1-1	few	TRBD1	CASRETGMNTEAFF	TGTGCCAGCAGGGAGACAGGGATGAACACTGAAGCTTTCTTT